A selection of T cell receptor beta chains follows, all from one sample in a study of neurological immune-mediated disorders. A single record per CDR3 protein comes from TCRdb applying MiXCR to the 5' RACE reads. The profile covers fewer than 30,000 distinct CDR3 sequences, with 13% appearing a single time and roughly 5.4% taken by the ten largest. What was sequenced was CD4+ T cells from blood. The receptors derive from a female donor with HTLV-1-associated myelopathy (HAM/TSP). Both conserved end residues are part of each CDR3. The order of the fields is D gene, clone size, V gene, J gene, CDR3 protein, CDR3 DNA. D genes are given only for firm matches. Not every row has a clone size; where given, it reads once, few, many or a size class.

TRBD1,many,TRBV5-1,TRBJ1-6,CASKEHGTENSPLHF,TGCGCCAGCAAGGAACATGGGACAGAGAATTCACCCCTCCACTTT
NA,many,TRBV10-3,TRBJ2-5,CAISSGLKETQYF,TGTGCCATCAGCAGCGGGCTAAAAGAGACCCAGTACTTC
TRBD2,many,TRBV5-5,TRBJ2-1,CASSWGLADPNEQFF,TGTGCCAGCAGCTGGGGACTAGCGGACCCCAATGAGCAGTTCTTC
NA,many,TRBV9,TRBJ2-2,CASSAHGGDTGELFF,TGTGCCAGCAGCGCCCATGGGGGCGACACCGGGGAGCTGTTTTTT
NA,many,TRBV2,TRBJ2-3,CASSEAMTQDTQYF,TGTGCCAGCAGTGAAGCGATGACCCAGGATACGCAGTATTTT
NA,many,TRBV12-3/TRBV12-4,TRBJ1-1,CATSRQVPTEAFF,TGTGCCACGAGCCGACAGGTCCCCACTGAAGCTTTCTTT
NA,many,TRBV6-1,TRBJ2-5,CASSGAVQETQYF,TGTGCCAGCAGTGGGGCAGTACAAGAGACCCAGTACTTC
NA,many,TRBV20-1,TRBJ2-3,CSARDLHGSDTQYF,TGCAGTGCTAGAGATTTACACGGTAGTGATACGCAGTATTTT
TRBD2,many,TRBV20-1,TRBJ2-1,CSVGGGLTSGNNEQFF,TGCAGTGTTGGCGGCGGTTTGACTAGCGGAAACAATGAGCAGTTCTTC
NA,many,TRBV7-8,TRBJ2-2,CASSLSVGARGGELFF,TGTGCCAGCAGCTTATCGGTCGGGGCCCGGGGCGGGGAGCTGTTTTTT
TRBD2,many,TRBV6-5,TRBJ2-5,CASRLAGSETQYF,TGTGCCAGTCGACTAGCGGGATCGGAGACCCAGTACTTC
NA,many,TRBV19,TRBJ2-5,CASSIPQETQYF,TGTGCCAGTAGTATTCCGCAAGAGACCCAGTACTTC
NA,NA,TRBV7-8,TRBJ2-4,CASSLSAGIAKNIQYF,TGTGCCAGCAGCTTAAGTGCGGGAATAGCCAAAAACATTCAGTACTTC
NA,many,TRBV16,TRBJ2-7,CASSQSVQLTYEQYF,TGTGCCAGCAGCCAATCCGTACAGTTAACCTACGAGCAGTACTTC
NA,many,TRBV6-6,TRBJ2-6,CASSYLGPSSGANVLTF,TGTGCCAGCAGTTACTTGGGACCGAGCTCTGGGGCCAACGTCCTGACTTTC
NA,many,TRBV5-1,TRBJ1-3,CASSTDGDSGNTIYF,TGCGCCAGCAGCACGGACGGGGACTCTGGAAACACCATATATTTT
NA,many,TRBV18,TRBJ2-3,CASSIDRITDTQYF,TGTGCCAGCTCCATAGACAGGATCACAGATACGCAGTATTTT
NA,once,TRBV4-2,TRBJ1-5,CVSSQDGYQPKHF,TGTGTCAGCAGCCAAGACGGTTATCAGCCCAAGCATTTT
TRBD1,many,TRBV7-9,TRBJ2-1,CASSLWDRTINEQFF,TGTGCCAGCAGCTTGTGGGACAGGACCATCAATGAGCAGTTCTTC
NA,many,TRBV20-1,TRBJ2-3,CSAFWRGQGDTQYF,TGCAGTGCTTTTTGGCGGGGGCAGGGAGATACGCAGTATTTT
NA,many,TRBV20-1,TRBJ2-6,CSASMVGANVLTF,TGCAGTGCTAGTATGGTTGGGGCCAACGTCCTGACTTTC
NA,many,TRBV21-1,TRBJ2-6,CASSKIRRRGDVLTF,TGTGCCAGCAGCAAAATCAGGAGGCGTGGCGACGTCCTGACTTTC
NA,medium-sized,TRBV4-2,TRBJ2-5,CASSQESQDQETQYF,TGTGCCAGCAGCCAAGAGTCCCAGGACCAAGAGACCCAGTACTTC
TRBD2,NA,TRBV7-3,TRBJ2-3,CASKLTSGTDTQYF,TGTGCCAGCAAACTAACTAGCGGGACAGATACGCAGTATTTT
TRBD1,many,TRBV20-1,TRBJ2-1,CSARYRGHYNEQFF,TGCAGTGCCAGATACAGGGGGCATTACAATGAGCAGTTCTTC
NA,many,TRBV7-2,TRBJ1-2,CASSPDTSYGYTF,TGTGCCAGCAGCCCGGACACCTCCTATGGCTACACCTTC
TRBD2,many,TRBV20-1,TRBJ2-3,CSASRTSGGADTQYF,TGCAGTGCTAGTCGTACTAGCGGGGGAGCAGATACGCAGTATTTT
TRBD1,few,TRBV28,TRBJ1-1,CASSLGTGVYTEAFF,TGTGCCAGCAGTTTAGGGACAGGGGTTTACACTGAAGCTTTCTTT
NA,many,TRBV7-8,TRBJ1-5,CASSFRLNQPQHF,TGTGCCAGCAGCTTCAGGCTCAATCAGCCCCAGCATTTT
TRBD2,medium-sized,TRBV7-9,TRBJ2-3,CASSSSGSTDTQYF,TGTGCCAGCAGCTCTAGCGGGAGCACAGATACGCAGTATTTT
NA,NA,TRBV20-1,TRBJ2-3,CSARFSGPTDTQYF,TGCAGTGCTAGATTTAGCGGACCCACAGATACGCAGTATTTT
NA,medium-sized,TRBV5-1,TRBJ2-2,CASRAIASNTGELFF,TGCGCCAGCAGGGCCATAGCCTCGAACACCGGGGAGCTGTTTTTT
NA,many,TRBV10-3,TRBJ2-7,CAISESVGAVRSYEQYF,TGTGCCATCAGTGAGTCTGTAGGGGCTGTCAGATCCTACGAGCAGTACTTC
TRBD1,many,TRBV6-6,TRBJ1-2,CASSLDRDLLANYGYTF,TGTGCCAGCAGTTTAGACAGGGACCTGTTAGCTAACTATGGCTACACCTTC
NA,many,TRBV7-9,TRBJ2-6,CASSPEVGEVSSGANVLTF,TGTGCCAGCAGCCCCGAAGTCGGGGAGGTTAGCTCTGGGGCCAACGTCCTGACTTTC
NA,medium-sized,TRBV4-1,TRBJ1-1,CASSQLPDLPNTEAFF,TGCGCCAGCAGCCAGCTTCCAGACCTTCCGAACACTGAAGCTTTCTTT
TRBD2,many,TRBV3-1,TRBJ2-3,CASSQRVSSGLPDTQYF,TGTGCCAGCAGCCAACGGGTCTCTAGCGGGTTGCCAGATACGCAGTATTTT
NA,many,TRBV15,TRBJ2-1,CATSPRQYNEQFF,TGTGCCACCAGCCCTAGACAGTACAATGAGCAGTTCTTC
TRBD1,many,TRBV20-1,TRBJ1-6,CSAREPGTGVSPLHF,TGCAGTGCTAGAGAGCCCGGGACAGGGGTTTCACCCCTCCACTTT
TRBD1,many,TRBV12-3/TRBV12-4,TRBJ2-5,CASSDRGGKETQYF,TGTGCCAGCAGTGACAGGGGGGGTAAAGAGACCCAGTACTTC
NA,many,TRBV28,TRBJ2-2,CASSTLYGELFF,TGTGCCAGCAGTACCTTATACGGGGAGCTGTTTTTT
NA,medium-sized,TRBV3-1,TRBJ1-1,CASSIASTEAFF,TGTGCCAGCAGTATCGCCTCCACTGAAGCTTTCTTT
TRBD1,many,TRBV20-1,TRBJ2-1,CSANGQGYEQFF,TGCAGTGCTAACGGACAGGGGTACGAGCAGTTCTTC
TRBD2,many,TRBV12-3/TRBV12-4,TRBJ2-1,CASSKLAGTPNEQFF,TGTGCCAGCAGCAAACTAGCGGGGACGCCCAATGAGCAGTTCTTC
TRBD2,few,TRBV20-1,TRBJ2-5,CSVRLAGETQYF,TGCAGTGTCCGGCTAGCGGGGGAGACCCAGTACTTC
NA,NA,TRBV5-1,TRBJ2-1,CASSLAVGAHNEQFF,TGCGCCAGCAGCTTGGCGGTAGGGGCTCACAATGAGCAGTTCTTC
NA,many,TRBV29-1,TRBJ2-5,CSVTGGAETQYF,TGCAGCGTTACTGGGGGGGCGGAGACCCAGTACTTC
TRBD1,many,TRBV20-1,TRBJ2-7,CSAIYRGSSYEQYF,TGCAGTGCTATTTACAGGGGGAGCTCCTACGAGCAGTACTTC
TRBD2,NA,TRBV4-1,TRBJ2-5,CASSPSGGAIETQYF,TGCGCCAGCAGCCCTAGCGGGGGGGCAATAGAGACCCAGTACTTC
NA,many,TRBV6-1,TRBJ2-1,CASSGRYRGNEQFF,TGTGCCAGCAGTGGAAGGTATCGGGGTAATGAGCAGTTCTTC
NA,NA,TRBV7-9,TRBJ2-1,CASSPRYNEQFF,TGTGCCAGCAGCCCTCGTTACAATGAGCAGTTCTTC
NA,many,TRBV20-1,TRBJ1-4,CSASRATNEKLFF,TGCAGTGCTAGTAGGGCAACTAATGAAAAACTGTTTTTT
NA,many,TRBV5-1,TRBJ1-1,CASSQDGYEAFF,TGCGCCAGCAGCCAGGACGGATATGAAGCTTTCTTT
TRBD2,many,TRBV7-3,TRBJ2-1,CASSSGLAGRYNEQFF,TGTGCCAGCAGCTCGGGACTAGCGGGCAGGTACAATGAGCAGTTCTTC